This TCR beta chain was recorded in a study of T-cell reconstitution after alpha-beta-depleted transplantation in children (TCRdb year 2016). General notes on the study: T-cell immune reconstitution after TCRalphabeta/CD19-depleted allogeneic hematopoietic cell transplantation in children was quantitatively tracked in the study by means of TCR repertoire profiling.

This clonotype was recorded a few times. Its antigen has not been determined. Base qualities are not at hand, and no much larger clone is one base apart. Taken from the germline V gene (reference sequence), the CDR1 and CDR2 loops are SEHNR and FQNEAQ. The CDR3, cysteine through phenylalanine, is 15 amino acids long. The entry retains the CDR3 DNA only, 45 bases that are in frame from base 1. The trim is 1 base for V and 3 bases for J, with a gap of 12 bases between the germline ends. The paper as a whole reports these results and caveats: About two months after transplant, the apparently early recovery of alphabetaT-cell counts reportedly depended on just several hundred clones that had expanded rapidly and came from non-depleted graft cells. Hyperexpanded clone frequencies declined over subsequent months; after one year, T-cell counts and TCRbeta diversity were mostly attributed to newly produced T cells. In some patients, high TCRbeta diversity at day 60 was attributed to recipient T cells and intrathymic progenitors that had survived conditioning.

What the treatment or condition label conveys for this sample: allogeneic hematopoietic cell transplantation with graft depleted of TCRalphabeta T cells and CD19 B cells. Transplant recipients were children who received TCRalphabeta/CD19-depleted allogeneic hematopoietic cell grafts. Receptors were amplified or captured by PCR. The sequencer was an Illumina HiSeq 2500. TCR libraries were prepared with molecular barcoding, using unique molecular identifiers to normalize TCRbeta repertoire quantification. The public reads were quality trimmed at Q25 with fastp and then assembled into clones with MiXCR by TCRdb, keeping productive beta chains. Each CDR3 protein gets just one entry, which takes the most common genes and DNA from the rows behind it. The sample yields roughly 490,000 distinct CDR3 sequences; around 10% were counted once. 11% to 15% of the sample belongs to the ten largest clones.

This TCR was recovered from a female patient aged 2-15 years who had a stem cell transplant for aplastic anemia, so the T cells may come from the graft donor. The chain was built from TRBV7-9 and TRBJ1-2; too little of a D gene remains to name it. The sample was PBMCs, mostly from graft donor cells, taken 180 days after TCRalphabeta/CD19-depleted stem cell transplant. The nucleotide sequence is TGTGCCAGCAGCTTAGAGATGGAAGGAGACTATGGCTACACCTTC. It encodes CASSLEMEGDYGYTF.